One T cell receptor beta chain is described in this entry. V shed 3 bases, J shed 3 bases, and the junction held 3 bases outside the gene matches. The germline V gene has CDR1 SGHAT and CDR2 FQNNGV. The CDR3 is 15 amino acids. Methods used by the authors: Scientists estimated how many nucleated cells there were by amplifying reference gene primers. Here immunoSEQ multiplex PCR was the method, and the copy in TCRdb shows in-frame clones only, minus some. V, J and clone size were drawn from that table, and D and trimming were deduced from the DNA. The sample holds roughly 60,000 clones, roughly 90% seen once. The data belong to a study of blood T cell repertoires in COVID-19. Study information: COVID-19 samples, acute and convalescent, were from the United States, Italy and Spain. Nucleic acid was either cDNA or gDNA, and it came from T cells, B-cell-depleted T cells, or PBMCs.

The V gene is TRBV11-2, the J gene TRBJ2-7; 12 nucleotides line up with TRBD1. Specimen: peripheral blood. The sequence came from a human donor in a cohort sampled during active COVID-19. The DNA for the CDR3 is TGTGCCAGCAGCTTGGGGACAGGGGGCTTCTACGAGCAGTACTTC. It codes for CASSLGTGGFYEQYF.